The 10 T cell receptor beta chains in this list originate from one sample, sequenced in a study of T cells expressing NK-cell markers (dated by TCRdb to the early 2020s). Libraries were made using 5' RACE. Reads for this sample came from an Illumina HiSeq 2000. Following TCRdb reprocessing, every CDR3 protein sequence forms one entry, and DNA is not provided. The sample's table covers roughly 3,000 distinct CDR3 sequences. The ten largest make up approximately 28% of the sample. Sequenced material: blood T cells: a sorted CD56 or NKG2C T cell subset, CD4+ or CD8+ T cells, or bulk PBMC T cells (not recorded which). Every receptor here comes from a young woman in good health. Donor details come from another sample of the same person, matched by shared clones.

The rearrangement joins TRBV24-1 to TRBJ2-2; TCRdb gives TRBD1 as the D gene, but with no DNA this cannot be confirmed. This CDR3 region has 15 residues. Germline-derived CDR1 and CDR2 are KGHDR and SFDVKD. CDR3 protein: CATSDGGQDTGELFF.

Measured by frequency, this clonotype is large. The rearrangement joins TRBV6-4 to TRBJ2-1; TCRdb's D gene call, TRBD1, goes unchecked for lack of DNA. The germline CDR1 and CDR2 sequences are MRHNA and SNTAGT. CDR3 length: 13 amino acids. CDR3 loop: CASSDRGHNEQFF.

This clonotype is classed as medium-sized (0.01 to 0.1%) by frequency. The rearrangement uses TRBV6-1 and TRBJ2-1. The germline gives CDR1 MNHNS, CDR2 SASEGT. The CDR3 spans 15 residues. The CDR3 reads CASSESGESYNEQFF.

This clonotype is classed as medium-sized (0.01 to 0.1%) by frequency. The CDR3 spells CSARDRTGESSPLHF. The chain carries TRBV20-1 and TRBJ1-6; checking the TCRdb D call of TRBD1 is not possible without DNA. The germline V gene has CDR1 DFQATT and CDR2 SNEGSKA (reference sequence). The CDR3 spans 15 residues.

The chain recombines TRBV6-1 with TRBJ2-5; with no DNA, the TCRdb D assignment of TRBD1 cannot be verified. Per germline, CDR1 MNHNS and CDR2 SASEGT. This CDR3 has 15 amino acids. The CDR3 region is CASSIIGGVQETQYF.

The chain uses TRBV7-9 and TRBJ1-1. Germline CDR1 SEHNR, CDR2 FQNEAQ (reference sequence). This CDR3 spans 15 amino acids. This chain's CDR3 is CASSLYAGVNTEAFF.

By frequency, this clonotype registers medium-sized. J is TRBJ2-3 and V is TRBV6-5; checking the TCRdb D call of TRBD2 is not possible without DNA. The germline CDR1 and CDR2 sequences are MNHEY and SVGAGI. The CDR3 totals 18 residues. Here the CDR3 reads CASSLWTEIAGGRNTQYF.

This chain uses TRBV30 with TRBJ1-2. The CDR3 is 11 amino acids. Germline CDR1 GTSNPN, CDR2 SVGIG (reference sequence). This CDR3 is CAWSPRYGYTF.

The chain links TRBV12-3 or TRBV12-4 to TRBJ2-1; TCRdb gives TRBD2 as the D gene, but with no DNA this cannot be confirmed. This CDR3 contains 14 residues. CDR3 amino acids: CARTPGLAGSSRFF.

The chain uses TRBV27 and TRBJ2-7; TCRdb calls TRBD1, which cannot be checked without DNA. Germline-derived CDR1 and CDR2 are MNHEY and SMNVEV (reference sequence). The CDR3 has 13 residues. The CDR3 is CASSLGTGYEQYF.